This T cell receptor (beta chain) was recorded in a study of cytomegalovirus exposure and HLA in healthy donors. Study details: As released early, the data held around 80 million unique TCRs from HLA-typed donors.

Regarding the study as a whole: Within a later analysis, the majority of CMV-associated TCR beta chains appeared HLA-restricted. HLA alleles showed associations with some 15,000 TCR beta sequences in a later analysis, at a 0.05 false discovery rate.

The PCR employed 60 Vbeta primers together with 13 Jbeta primers. Clones were sequenced by immunoSEQ multiplex PCR, and TCRdb holds only the in-frame ones, with some missing. The table records roughly 230,000 clones, 80% to 95% of them present only once. Germline CDR1 is SGDLS and CDR2 is YYNGEE. The CDR3 totals 14 residues. Trimming shortened V by 2 bases and J by 1 base, and 10 bases separated the two germline ends. A remark on this clone: Its antigen is undetermined.

Sample: PBMCs. The J gene is TRBJ2-7, the V gene TRBV9; tentatively, D is TRBD2 (5 bases). The receptor's source is a girl aged 2 to 9 in good health and CMV-seronegative. CDR3 coding DNA: TGTGCCAGCAGCGTTGGGAGATCATCCTACGAGCAGTACTTC. It is translated as CASSVGRSSYEQYF.